This T cell receptor (beta chain) was recovered during a study of T cells expressing NK-cell markers. At the level of the study: Serological testing identified most of the eight sequenced donors as HCMV-seropositive and one as seronegative. Study outcomes and limitations: 1.0-7.0% of CD8+ T cells in six or seven donors belonged to dominant NKG2C+ clonotypes. It was still unclear whether expanded NKG2C+ T cell clones were HCMV specific.

The germline CDR1 and CDR2 sequences are MNHEY and SVGAGI. This CDR3 comprises 16 residues. About this clonotype: The antigen is undetermined.

No DNA is given; TCRdb re-called the 5' RACE reads and lists each CDR3 protein once. Its clone listing holds 130,000 to 150,000 distinct CDR3 sequences. Sequenced material: blood T cells: a sorted CD56 or NKG2C T cell subset, CD4+ or CD8+ T cells, or bulk PBMC T cells (not recorded which). This receptor was obtained from a young man in good health. The chain carries TRBV6-5 and TRBJ2-2; absent DNA, TCRdb's TRBD1 call cannot be checked. CDR3 protein: CASSYSGTGGNGELFF.